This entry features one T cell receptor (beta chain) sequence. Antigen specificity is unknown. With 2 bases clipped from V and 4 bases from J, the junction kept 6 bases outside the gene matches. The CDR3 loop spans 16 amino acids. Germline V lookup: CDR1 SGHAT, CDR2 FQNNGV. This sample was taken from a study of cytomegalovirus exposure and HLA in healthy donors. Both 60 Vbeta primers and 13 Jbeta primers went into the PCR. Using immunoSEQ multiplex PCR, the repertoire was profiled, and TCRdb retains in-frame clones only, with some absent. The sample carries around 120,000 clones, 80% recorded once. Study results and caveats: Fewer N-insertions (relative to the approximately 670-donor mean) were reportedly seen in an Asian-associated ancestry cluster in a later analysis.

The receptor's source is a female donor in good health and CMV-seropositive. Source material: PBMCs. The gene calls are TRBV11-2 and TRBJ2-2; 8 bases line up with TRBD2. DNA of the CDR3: TGTGCCAGCAGCTTAATTGCGGGGGGAATCACCGGGGAGCTGTTTTTT. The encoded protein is CASSLIAGGITGELFF.